The rows below give T cell receptor beta chains drawn from one sample of a study of cytomegalovirus exposure and HLA in healthy donors. Clones were read by immunoSEQ multiplex PCR, and TCRdb kept only the in-frame ones, dropping some. The sample has tens of thousands of clones. Input material: PBMCs. The receptor source for this set is a male donor in good health and CMV-seronegative. Both conserved end residues are part of each CDR3. Each record gives: J gene, clone size, D gene, V gene, CDR3 protein, CDR3 DNA. D genes are given only for firm matches. Clone size, where shown, is once, few, many, or a class for clones that have expanded.

J gene: TRBJ1-4
clone size: .
D gene: .
V gene: TRBV25-1
CDR3 protein: CASSEWEGGDKLFF
CDR3 DNA: TGTGCCAGCAGTGAATGGGAGGGGGGAGACAAACTGTTTTTT

J gene: TRBJ2-1
clone size: .
D gene: .
V gene: TRBV2
CDR3 protein: CASSGDNVNEQFF
CDR3 DNA: TGTGCCAGCAGTGGCGACAACGTCAATGAGCAGTTCTTC

J gene: TRBJ2-7
clone size: .
D gene: .
V gene: TRBV7-3
CDR3 protein: CASSLNADYEQYF
CDR3 DNA: TGTGCCAGCAGCTTAAATGCGGACTACGAGCAGTACTTC

J gene: TRBJ2-2
clone size: .
D gene: .
V gene: TRBV29-1
CDR3 protein: CSVDGGGGELFF
CDR3 DNA: TGCAGCGTTGATGGCGGCGGCGGGGAGCTGTTTTTT

J gene: TRBJ1-6
clone size: .
D gene: .
V gene: TRBV6-5
CDR3 protein: CASSYSKTAYNSPLHF
CDR3 DNA: TGTGCCAGCAGTTACTCTAAGACAGCCTATAATTCACCCCTCCACTTT

J gene: TRBJ2-5
clone size: .
D gene: .
V gene: TRBV7-6
CDR3 protein: CASTQSMGPEENQYF
CDR3 DNA: TGTGCCAGCACTCAATCCATGGGGCCAGAGGAGAACCAGTACTTC

J gene: TRBJ2-1
clone size: .
D gene: .
V gene: TRBV27
CDR3 protein: CASRTLPGKGVREQFF
CDR3 DNA: TGTGCCAGCAGGACTTTACCGGGAAAGGGGGTTCGTGAGCAGTTCTTC

J gene: TRBJ2-1
clone size: .
D gene: TRBD2
V gene: TRBV5-1
CDR3 protein: CASSPTTSGLYNEQFF
CDR3 DNA: TGCGCCAGCAGCCCAACGACTAGCGGGTTATACAATGAGCAGTTCTTC

J gene: TRBJ2-1
clone size: .
D gene: .
V gene: TRBV20-1
CDR3 protein: CSARAVGEFF
CDR3 DNA: TGCAGTGCTAGGGCTGTTGGAGAGTTCTTC

J gene: TRBJ2-1
clone size: .
D gene: TRBD2
V gene: TRBV5-6
CDR3 protein: CASSLSGDPLRDEQFF
CDR3 DNA: TGTGCCAGCAGCTTGAGCGGGGACCCCCTTCGGGATGAGCAGTTCTTC

J gene: TRBJ2-2
clone size: .
D gene: TRBD2
V gene: TRBV7-9
CDR3 protein: CASSPGLYKTGELFF
CDR3 DNA: TGTGCCAGCAGCCCGGGACTATATAAGACCGGGGAGCTGTTTTTT

J gene: TRBJ1-1
clone size: medium-sized
D gene: .
V gene: TRBV28
CDR3 protein: CASNRGEGSNTEAFF
CDR3 DNA: TGTGCCAGCAATCGGGGGGAGGGCTCGAACACTGAAGCTTTCTTT

J gene: TRBJ1-1
clone size: .
D gene: .
V gene: TRBV6-5
CDR3 protein: CASSRGHEAFF
CDR3 DNA: TGTGCCAGCAGTCGGGGACACGAAGCTTTCTTT

J gene: TRBJ1-1
clone size: .
D gene: .
V gene: TRBV20-1
CDR3 protein: CSAREAKGDFF
CDR3 DNA: TGCAGTGCTAGAGAGGCTAAGGGAGATTTCTTT

J gene: TRBJ1-2
clone size: .
D gene: .
V gene: TRBV28
CDR3 protein: CASSPPGGGRLGYTF
CDR3 DNA: TGTGCCAGCAGTCCGCCCGGGGGGGGGCGTCTTGGCTACACCTTC

J gene: TRBJ1-1
clone size: .
D gene: TRBD1
V gene: TRBV18
CDR3 protein: CASSPQGGPNEAFF
CDR3 DNA: TGTGCCAGCTCACCTCAGGGGGGACCTAATGAAGCTTTCTTT

J gene: TRBJ1-4
clone size: .
D gene: .
V gene: TRBV7-2
CDR3 protein: CASSYRGSGNEKLFF
CDR3 DNA: TGTGCCAGCAGCTATCGGGGTAGTGGGAATGAAAAACTGTTTTTT

J gene: TRBJ1-1
clone size: .
D gene: .
V gene: TRBV28
CDR3 protein: CASGTGNTEAFF
CDR3 DNA: TGTGCCAGCGGAACAGGGAACACTGAAGCTTTCTTT

J gene: TRBJ2-7
clone size: .
D gene: TRBD1
V gene: TRBV6-6
CDR3 protein: CASSYRQGAGEQYF
CDR3 DNA: TGTGCCAGCAGTTACCGGCAGGGGGCAGGCGAGCAGTACTTC

J gene: TRBJ2-7
clone size: .
D gene: TRBD1
V gene: TRBV9
CDR3 protein: CASSVVEGGGEQYF
CDR3 DNA: TGTGCCAGCAGCGTAGTTGAAGGGGGCGGCGAGCAGTACTTC

J gene: TRBJ2-7
clone size: .
D gene: .
V gene: TRBV30
CDR3 protein: CAWSVRLAPEEQYF
CDR3 DNA: TGTGCCTGGAGTGTAAGGCTAGCGCCCGAGGAGCAGTACTTC

J gene: TRBJ2-2
clone size: .
D gene: TRBD1
V gene: TRBV4-3
CDR3 protein: CASSQVPLDRKNTGELFF
CDR3 DNA: TGCGCCAGCAGCCAAGTCCCATTGGACAGGAAGAACACCGGGGAGCTGTTTTTT

J gene: TRBJ2-7
clone size: .
D gene: .
V gene: TRBV6-6
CDR3 protein: CASSYSGRESEQYF
CDR3 DNA: TGTGCCAGCAGTTACTCGGGCAGGGAAAGCGAGCAGTACTTC

J gene: TRBJ2-1
clone size: .
D gene: TRBD1
V gene: TRBV18
CDR3 protein: CASSLTGGSSYNEQFF
CDR3 DNA: TGTGCCAGCTCACTAACAGGGGGTAGCTCCTACAATGAGCAGTTCTTC

J gene: TRBJ1-1
clone size: .
D gene: .
V gene: TRBV29-1
CDR3 protein: CSVEAGAGTEAFF
CDR3 DNA: TGCAGCGTTGAGGCAGGGGCCGGCACTGAAGCTTTCTTT

J gene: TRBJ2-3
clone size: .
D gene: TRBD1
V gene: TRBV2
CDR3 protein: CASSVGGGTDKQYF
CDR3 DNA: TGTGCCAGCAGTGTAGGGGGCGGCACAGATAAGCAGTATTTT

J gene: TRBJ1-2
clone size: .
D gene: .
V gene: TRBV28
CDR3 protein: CASSLRTYGYTF
CDR3 DNA: TGTGCCAGCAGTTTAAGGACTTATGGCTACACCTTC

J gene: TRBJ1-3
clone size: .
D gene: TRBD1
V gene: TRBV5-1
CDR3 protein: CASSRTGALSGNTIYF
CDR3 DNA: TGCGCCAGCAGCCGGACAGGGGCGCTCTCTGGAAACACCATATATTTT

J gene: TRBJ1-1
clone size: .
D gene: TRBD1
V gene: TRBV7-2
CDR3 protein: CASSPGQLKAFF
CDR3 DNA: TGTGCCAGCAGCCCGGGACAGTTAAAAGCTTTCTTT

J gene: TRBJ2-3
clone size: .
D gene: TRBD1
V gene: TRBV29-1
CDR3 protein: CSVKLYTGGGTDTQYF
CDR3 DNA: TGCAGCGTTAAATTGTACACAGGGGGTGGTACGGATACGCAGTATTTT

J gene: TRBJ2-1
clone size: .
D gene: .
V gene: TRBV5-5
CDR3 protein: CASSLAGGSDNEQFF
CDR3 DNA: TGTGCCAGCAGCTTGGCCGGAGGGTCCGACAATGAGCAGTTCTTC

J gene: TRBJ2-7
clone size: .
D gene: TRBD2
V gene: TRBV6-6
CDR3 protein: CASSSTSAASYEQYF
CDR3 DNA: TGTGCCAGCAGTTCGACTAGCGCGGCCTCCTACGAGCAGTACTTC

J gene: TRBJ1-1
clone size: .
D gene: .
V gene: TRBV6-1
CDR3 protein: CASSTRQHTEAFF
CDR3 DNA: TGTGCCAGCAGTACACGACAGCACACTGAAGCTTTCTTT

J gene: TRBJ2-7
clone size: .
D gene: TRBD1
V gene: TRBV7-2
CDR3 protein: CASSLTGTPFHEQYF
CDR3 DNA: TGTGCCAGCAGCTTGACAGGGACCCCCTTCCACGAGCAGTACTTC

J gene: TRBJ2-5
clone size: .
D gene: .
V gene: TRBV4-1
CDR3 protein: CASSQAGSGMETQYF
CDR3 DNA: TGCGCCAGCAGCCAAGCGGGGAGTGGGATGGAGACCCAGTACTTC

J gene: TRBJ2-7
clone size: .
D gene: .
V gene: TRBV11-1
CDR3 protein: CASSLAAAYEQYF
CDR3 DNA: TGTGCCAGCAGCTTGGCAGCGGCCTACGAGCAGTACTTC

J gene: TRBJ2-5
clone size: .
D gene: .
V gene: TRBV18
CDR3 protein: CASSVREAETQYF
CDR3 DNA: TGTGCCAGCTCAGTCAGGGAGGCTGAGACCCAGTACTTC

J gene: TRBJ1-2
clone size: .
D gene: TRBD1
V gene: TRBV14
CDR3 protein: CASSQDSGTGAYGYTF
CDR3 DNA: TGTGCCAGCAGCCAAGATTCCGGGACAGGGGCCTATGGCTACACCTTC

J gene: TRBJ1-2
clone size: .
D gene: .
V gene: TRBV18
CDR3 protein: CASSPLPGDYGYTF
CDR3 DNA: TGTGCCAGCTCACCACTCCCGGGGGACTATGGCTACACCTTC

J gene: TRBJ2-2
clone size: .
D gene: .
V gene: TRBV19
CDR3 protein: CASSIMGAAGELFF
CDR3 DNA: TGTGCCAGTAGTATAATGGGGGCGGCCGGGGAGCTGTTTTTT

J gene: TRBJ1-6
clone size: .
D gene: .
V gene: TRBV2
CDR3 protein: CASSSSVSPLHF
CDR3 DNA: TGTGCCAGCAGTAGTTCAGTCTCACCCCTCCACTTT

J gene: TRBJ2-7
clone size: .
D gene: .
V gene: TRBV5-1
CDR3 protein: CASSLAGTGEQYF
CDR3 DNA: TGCGCCAGCAGCTTGGCGGGTACGGGCGAGCAGTACTTC

J gene: TRBJ2-7
clone size: .
D gene: .
V gene: TRBV6-5
CDR3 protein: CASSYLDGGTEQYF
CDR3 DNA: TGTGCCAGCAGTTACTTGGACGGAGGCACCGAGCAGTACTTC

J gene: TRBJ1-1
clone size: .
D gene: .
V gene: TRBV5-1
CDR3 protein: CASSPERRTEAFF
CDR3 DNA: TGCGCCAGCAGTCCTGAGCGGAGGACTGAAGCTTTCTTT

J gene: TRBJ2-7
clone size: .
D gene: TRBD1
V gene: TRBV6-1
CDR3 protein: CASNPTGGAYEQYF
CDR3 DNA: TGTGCCAGCAACCCTACAGGGGGCGCCTACGAGCAGTACTTC

J gene: TRBJ2-5
clone size: .
D gene: TRBD1
V gene: TRBV9
CDR3 protein: CASSVGGQGKETQYF
CDR3 DNA: TGTGCCAGCAGCGTGGGGGGACAGGGTAAAGAGACCCAGTACTTC

J gene: TRBJ1-4
clone size: .
D gene: .
V gene: TRBV7-6
CDR3 protein: CASSLAISEKLFF
CDR3 DNA: TGTGCCAGCAGCTTAGCGATCAGTGAAAAACTGTTTTTT

J gene: TRBJ2-5
clone size: .
D gene: .
V gene: TRBV7-2
CDR3 protein: CASTSLGAWETQYF
CDR3 DNA: TGTGCCAGCACCTCCCTGGGAGCGTGGGAGACCCAGTACTTC

J gene: TRBJ2-5
clone size: .
D gene: TRBD2
V gene: TRBV7-2
CDR3 protein: CASSPRRGDQETQYF
CDR3 DNA: TGTGCCAGCAGCCCCCGCCGGGGGGACCAAGAGACCCAGTACTTC